Listed below are T cell receptor beta chains from one sample, sequenced in a study of technical replicates of blood from several donors. The assay was immunoSEQ multiplex PCR, and TCRdb's table has in-frame clones only and misses some. Here the sample spans more than 65,000 clones, roughly 97% being singletons. Sequenced input: T cells isolated from PBMCs. The origin of the receptors is a human donor in good health. CDR3s include the opening cysteine and the closing phenylalanine or tryptophan. The D gene is left open where the match is weak.

TRBV4-1,TRBD2,TRBJ2-7,CASRPNSGSSYEQYF
TRBV10-3,.,TRBJ2-7,CAISFSRSYEQYF
TRBV11-2,TRBD1,TRBJ2-1,CASSHRGQGYNEQFF
TRBV9,TRBD2,TRBJ2-4,CASSSRPGLAGKNIQYF
TRBV10-3,.,TRBJ1-3,CAISEGDLSGNTIYF
TRBV5-5,.,TRBJ2-2,CASSLLNTGELFF
TRBV5-8,.,TRBJ1-2,CASRLVTRVREFSGYTF
TRBV6-7,.,TRBJ2-4,CASHRVAADIQYF
TRBV4-1,.,TRBJ2-3,CASSRRAGITVDTQYF
TRBV13,.,TRBJ2-7,CASSLQAGYEQYF
TRBV18,.,TRBJ2-2,CASSPNPQTGELFF
TRBV7-3,.,TRBJ2-1,CASSLTFTGTYNEQFF
TRBV9,TRBD1,TRBJ1-2,CASSPGQGPNYGYTF
TRBV28,.,TRBJ1-2,CASSRGYGYTF
TRBV11-2,TRBD1,TRBJ2-7,CASSVGQLYEQYF
TRBV5-1,.,TRBJ2-1,CASSLGLVDEQFF
TRBV7-8,TRBD1,TRBJ2-3,CASSLNRGVGTDTQYF
TRBV15,.,TRBJ2-6,CATSRPPGHPRSGANVLTF
TRBV28,TRBD2,TRBJ2-7,CASSLMASGRAYEQYF
TRBV9,.,TRBJ1-1,CASSATGNTEAFF
TRBV30,.,TRBJ2-2,CAWSVLPGSNTGELFF
TRBV28,.,TRBJ2-7,CASSSGSYEQYF
TRBV5-1,.,TRBJ2-1,CASSLSQGRDNEQFF
TRBV28,.,TRBJ2-7,CASSLYVVRSHEQYF
TRBV1,.,TRBJ1-2,CTSSHARQGEYGYTF
TRBV11-3,.,TRBJ2-3,CASSLDHGTDTQYF
TRBV7-8,TRBD2,TRBJ2-1,CASSSWTSGKIYEQFF
TRBV7-8,.,TRBJ1-1,CASSLVGQTNMNTEAFF
TRBV9,.,TRBJ2-1,CASSVGWTPFYNEQFF
TRBV25-1,.,TRBJ1-4,CASRPTGRNEKLFF
TRBV11-2,.,TRBJ1-1,CASSLAAGVTEAFF